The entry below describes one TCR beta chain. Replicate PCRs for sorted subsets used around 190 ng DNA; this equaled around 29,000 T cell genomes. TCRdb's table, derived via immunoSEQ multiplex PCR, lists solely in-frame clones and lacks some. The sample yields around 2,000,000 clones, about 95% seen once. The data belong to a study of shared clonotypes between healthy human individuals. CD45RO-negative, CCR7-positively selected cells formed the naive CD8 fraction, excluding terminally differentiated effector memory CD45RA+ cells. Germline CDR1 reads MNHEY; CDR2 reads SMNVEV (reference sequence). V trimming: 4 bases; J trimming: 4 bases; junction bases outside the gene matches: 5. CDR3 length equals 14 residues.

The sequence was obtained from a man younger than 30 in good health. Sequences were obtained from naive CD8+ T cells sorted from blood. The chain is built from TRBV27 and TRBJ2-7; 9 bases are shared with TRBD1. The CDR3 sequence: CASSSWDRVYEQYF. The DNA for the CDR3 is TGTGCCAGCAGTTCGTGGGACAGGGTTTACGAGCAGTACTTC.